This TCR beta chain was identified during a study of Ad26.COV2.S vaccination and SARS-CoV-2 variants. Per germline, CDR1 LNHDA and CDR2 SQIVND (reference sequence). V was cut by 5 bases and J by 2 bases, with 14 bases left in between. CDR3 size: 15 residues. The treatment denotes: 15 to 20 received Ad26.COV2.S at low or high dose, single or two shots; about 5 received placebo; per-sample allocation not given. Repertoires come from day 63 after the first vaccine or placebo injection. This table comes from immunoSEQ multiplex PCR, and its TCRdb copy is limited to in-frame clones, with some not included. The sample carries about 430,000 clones, 90% recorded once.

The sequence derives from a person aged 18-65 years who received the Ad26.COV2.S COVID-19 vaccine or a placebo. The chain combines TRBV19 with TRBJ2-3; the D gene could be TRBD1 or TRBD2 (5 bases each). The specimen comprised peripheral blood, sampled in a trial of Ad26.COV2.S vaccine versus placebo. The CDR3 DNA sequence: TGTGCCAGTAGTCCCTCGACGGGGCTCACAGATACGCAGTATTTT. Amino acids: CASSPSTGLTDTQYF.